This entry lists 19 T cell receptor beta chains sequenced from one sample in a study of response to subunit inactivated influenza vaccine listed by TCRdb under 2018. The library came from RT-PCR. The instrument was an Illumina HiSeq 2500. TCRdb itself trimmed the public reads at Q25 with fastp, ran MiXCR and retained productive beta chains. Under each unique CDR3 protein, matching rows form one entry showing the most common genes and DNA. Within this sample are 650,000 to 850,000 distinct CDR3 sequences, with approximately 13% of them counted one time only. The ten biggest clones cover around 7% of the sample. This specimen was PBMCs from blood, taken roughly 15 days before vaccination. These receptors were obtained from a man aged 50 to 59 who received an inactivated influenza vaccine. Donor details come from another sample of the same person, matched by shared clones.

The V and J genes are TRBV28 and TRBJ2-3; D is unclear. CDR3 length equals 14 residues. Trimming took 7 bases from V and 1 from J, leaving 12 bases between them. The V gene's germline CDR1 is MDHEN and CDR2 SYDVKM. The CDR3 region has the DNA TGTGCCAGCAACCAGGACGACCGCACAGATACGCAGTATTTT. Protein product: CASNQDDRTDTQYF.

The chain's CDR3 is CSALPGLHGELFF. Written as DNA, the CDR3 is TGCAGTGCTTTGCCGGGACTACACGGGGAGCTGTTTTTT. This sequence joins TRBV20-1 and TRBJ2-2; 7 positions agree with TRBD2. CDR1 and CDR2 (germline): DFQATT, SNEGSKA (reference sequence). V gave up 5 bases and J gave up 7 bases; unmatched junction bases: 7. The CDR3 loop spans 13 amino acids.

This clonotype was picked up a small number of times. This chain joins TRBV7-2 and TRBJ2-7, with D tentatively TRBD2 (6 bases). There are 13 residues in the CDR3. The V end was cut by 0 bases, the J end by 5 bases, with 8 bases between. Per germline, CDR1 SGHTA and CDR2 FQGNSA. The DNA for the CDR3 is TGTGCCAGCAGCTTAGCGTGGGGGGACGAGCAGTACTTC. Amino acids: CASSLAWGDEQYF.

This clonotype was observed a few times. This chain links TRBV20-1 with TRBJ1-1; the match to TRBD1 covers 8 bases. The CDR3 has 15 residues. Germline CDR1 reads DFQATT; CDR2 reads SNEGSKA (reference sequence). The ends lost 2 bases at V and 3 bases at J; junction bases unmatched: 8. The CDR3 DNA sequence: TGCAGTGCTAGACCGACCGGGACAGGAGACACTGAAGCTTTCTTT. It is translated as CSARPTGTGDTEAFF.

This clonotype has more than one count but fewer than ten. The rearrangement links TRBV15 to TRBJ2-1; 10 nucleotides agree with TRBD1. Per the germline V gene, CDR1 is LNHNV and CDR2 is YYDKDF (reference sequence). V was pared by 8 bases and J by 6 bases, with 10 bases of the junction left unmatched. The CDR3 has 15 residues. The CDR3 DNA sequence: TGTGCCACCCGGGGAGGGACAGGGGCGGGCAATGAGCAGTTCTTC. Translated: CATRGGTGAGNEQFF.

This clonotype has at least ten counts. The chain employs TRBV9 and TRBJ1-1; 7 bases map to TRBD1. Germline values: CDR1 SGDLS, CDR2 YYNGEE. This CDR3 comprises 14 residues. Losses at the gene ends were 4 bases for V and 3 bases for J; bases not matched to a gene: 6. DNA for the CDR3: TGTGCCAGCAGCCCCCAGACAGGGTACACTGAAGCTTTCTTT. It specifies CASSPQTGYTEAFF.

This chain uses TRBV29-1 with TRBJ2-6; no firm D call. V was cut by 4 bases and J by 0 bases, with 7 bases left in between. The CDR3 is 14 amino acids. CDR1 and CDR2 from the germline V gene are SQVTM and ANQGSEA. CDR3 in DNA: TGCAGCGTTGGCGATTACTCTGGGGCCAACGTCCTGACTTTC. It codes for CSVGDYSGANVLTF.

The CDR3 loop reads CATSDGMKSNQPQHF. The CDR3 nucleotides are TGTGCCACCAGTGACGGAATGAAAAGCAATCAGCCCCAGCATTTT. V gene TRBV24-1 combines with J gene TRBJ1-5; D unclear. The CDR3 extends over 15 amino acids. Per germline, CDR1 KGHDR and CDR2 SFDVKD. V dropped 4 bases and J dropped 1 base, with 10 bases sitting between them.

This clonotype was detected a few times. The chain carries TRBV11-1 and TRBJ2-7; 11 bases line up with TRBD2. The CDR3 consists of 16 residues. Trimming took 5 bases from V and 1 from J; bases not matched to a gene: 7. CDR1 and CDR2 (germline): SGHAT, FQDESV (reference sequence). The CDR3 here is CASSARTSGRSYEQYF. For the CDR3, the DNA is TGTGCCAGCAGCGCCCGAACTAGCGGGAGATCCTACGAGCAGTACTTC.

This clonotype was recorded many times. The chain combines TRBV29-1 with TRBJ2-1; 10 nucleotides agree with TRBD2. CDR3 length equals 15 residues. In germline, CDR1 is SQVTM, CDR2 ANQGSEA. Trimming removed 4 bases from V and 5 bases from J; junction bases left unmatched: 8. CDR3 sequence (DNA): TGCAGCGTTGCGATGAGCGGGGGGGCCAACAATGAGCAGTTCTTC. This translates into CSVAMSGGANNEQFF.

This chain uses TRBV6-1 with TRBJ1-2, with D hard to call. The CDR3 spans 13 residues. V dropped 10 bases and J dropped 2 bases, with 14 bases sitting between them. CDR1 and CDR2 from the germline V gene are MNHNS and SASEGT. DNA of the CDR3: TGTGCCATAAGCCTTCGGCAAAACTATGGCTACACCTTC. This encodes CAISLRQNYGYTF.

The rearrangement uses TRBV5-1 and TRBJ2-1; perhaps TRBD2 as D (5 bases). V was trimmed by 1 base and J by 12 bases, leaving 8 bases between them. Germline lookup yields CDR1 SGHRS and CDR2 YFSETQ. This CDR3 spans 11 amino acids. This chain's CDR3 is CASSLPGRQFF. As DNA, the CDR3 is TGCGCCAGCAGCTTGCCGGGAAGGCAGTTCTTC. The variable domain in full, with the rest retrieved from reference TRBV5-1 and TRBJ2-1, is KAGVTQTPRYLIKTRGQQVTLSCSPISGHRSVSWYQQTPGQGLQFLFEYFSETQRNKGNFPGRFSGRQFSNSRSEMNVSTLELGDSALYLCASSLPGRQFFGPGTRLTVL.

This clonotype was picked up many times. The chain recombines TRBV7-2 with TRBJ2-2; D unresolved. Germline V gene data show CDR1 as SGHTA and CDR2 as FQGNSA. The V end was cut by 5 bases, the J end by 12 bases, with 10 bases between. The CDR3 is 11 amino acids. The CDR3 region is CASSLSYKLFF. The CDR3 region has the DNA TGTGCCAGCAGCCTTTCCTATAAGCTGTTTTTT.

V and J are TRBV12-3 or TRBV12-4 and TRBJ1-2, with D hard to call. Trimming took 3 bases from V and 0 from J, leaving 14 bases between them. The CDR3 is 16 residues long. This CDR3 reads CASSFLGSRSNYGYTF. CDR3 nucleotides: TGTGCCAGCAGTTTTTTGGGGAGTCGATCTAACTATGGCTACACCTTC.

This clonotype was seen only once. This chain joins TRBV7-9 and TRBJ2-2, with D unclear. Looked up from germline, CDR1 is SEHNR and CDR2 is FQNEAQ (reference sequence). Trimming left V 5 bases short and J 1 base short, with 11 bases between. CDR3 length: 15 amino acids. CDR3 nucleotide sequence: TGTGCCAGCAGCCTTCTCCGCCGGAACACCGGGGAGCTGTTTTTT. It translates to CASSLLRRNTGELFF.

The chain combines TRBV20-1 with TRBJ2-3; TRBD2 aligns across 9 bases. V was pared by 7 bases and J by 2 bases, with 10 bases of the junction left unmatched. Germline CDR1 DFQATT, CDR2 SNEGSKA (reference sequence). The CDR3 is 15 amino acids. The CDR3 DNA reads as TGCAGTGGGGCGAGGCCTAGCGGGGCCACAGATACGCAGTATTTT. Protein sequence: CSGARPSGATDTQYF.

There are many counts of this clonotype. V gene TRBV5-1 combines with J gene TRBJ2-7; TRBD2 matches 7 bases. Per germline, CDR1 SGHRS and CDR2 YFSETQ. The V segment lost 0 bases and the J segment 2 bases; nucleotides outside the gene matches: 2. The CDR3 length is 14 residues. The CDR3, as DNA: TGCGCCAGCAGCTTGGACGGGGGGACCTACGAGCAGTACTTC. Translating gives CASSLDGGTYEQYF.

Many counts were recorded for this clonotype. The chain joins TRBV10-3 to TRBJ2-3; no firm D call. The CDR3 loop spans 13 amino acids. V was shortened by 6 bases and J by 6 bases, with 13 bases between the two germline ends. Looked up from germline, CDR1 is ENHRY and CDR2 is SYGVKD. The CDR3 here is CAIRVQGADTQYF. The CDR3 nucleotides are TGTGCCATCAGGGTACAAGGCGCGGATACGCAGTATTTT.

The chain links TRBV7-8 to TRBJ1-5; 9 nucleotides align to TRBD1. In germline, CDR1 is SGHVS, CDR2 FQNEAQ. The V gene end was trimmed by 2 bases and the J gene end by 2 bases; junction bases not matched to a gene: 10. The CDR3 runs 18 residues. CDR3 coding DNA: TGTGCCAGCAGCTTAATGGGGACAGGGAGGGCGGGCAATCAGCCCCAGCATTTT. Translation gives CASSLMGTGRAGNQPQHF.